The clone carrying this T cell receptor beta chain was seen many times. The target antigen is unknown. A 5'RACE template-switching step, the method used to make TCR cDNA, added a universal primer site and UMIs. One entry per CDR3 protein results from TCRdb running MiXCR on the 5' RACE reads. The data contain around 260,000 distinct CDR3 sequences, 5.2% of them singletons. V shed 4 bases, J shed 1 base, and the junction held 2 bases outside the gene matches. This CDR3 has 13 residues. CDR1 is SGDLS, CDR2 YYNGEE, per germline. These data are taken from a study of T cells after yellow fever vaccination. Overall study findings and caveats: Overlap between CD4 and CD8 compartments was detected for a small share of clonotypes. Post-booster reappearance was seen for most primary-vaccination clones (roughly 96% CD4, around 90% CD8).

Specimen: CD4+ T cells sorted from PBMCs, collected on the day of the yellow fever booster vaccination. The rearrangement uses TRBV9 and TRBJ2-7; 7 nucleotides match TRBD1. This clonotype was obtained from a man between 18 and 35 years old who received the YFV17D yellow fever vaccine. CDR3 loop: CASSRDSSYEQYF. CDR3 DNA sequence: TGTGCCAGCAGCCGGGACAGTTCCTACGAGCAGTACTTC.